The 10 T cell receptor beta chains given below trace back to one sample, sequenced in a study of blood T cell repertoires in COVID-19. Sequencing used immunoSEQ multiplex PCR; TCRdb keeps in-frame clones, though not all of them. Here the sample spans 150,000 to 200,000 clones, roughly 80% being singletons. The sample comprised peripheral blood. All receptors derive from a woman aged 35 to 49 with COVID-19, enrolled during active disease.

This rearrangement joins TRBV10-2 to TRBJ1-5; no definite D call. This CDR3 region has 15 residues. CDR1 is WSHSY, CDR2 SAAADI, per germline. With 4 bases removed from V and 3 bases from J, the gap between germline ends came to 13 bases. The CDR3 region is CASSAMAGFNQPQHF. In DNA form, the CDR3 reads TGCGCCAGCAGTGCGATGGCAGGCTTCAATCAGCCCCAGCATTTT.

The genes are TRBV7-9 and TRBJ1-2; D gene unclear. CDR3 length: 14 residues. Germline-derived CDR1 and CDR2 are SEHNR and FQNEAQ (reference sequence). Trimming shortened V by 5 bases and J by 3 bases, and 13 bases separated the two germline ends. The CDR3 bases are TGTGCCAGCAGCGACCTAACGCGGGACTATGGCTACACCTTC. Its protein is CASSDLTRDYGYTF.

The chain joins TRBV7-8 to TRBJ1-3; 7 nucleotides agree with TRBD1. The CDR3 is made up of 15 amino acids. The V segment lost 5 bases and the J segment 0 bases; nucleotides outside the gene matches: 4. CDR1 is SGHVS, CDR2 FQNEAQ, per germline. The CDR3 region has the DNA TGTGCCAGCAGCATACAGGGGTTCTCTGGAAACACCATATATTTT. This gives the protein CASSIQGFSGNTIYF.

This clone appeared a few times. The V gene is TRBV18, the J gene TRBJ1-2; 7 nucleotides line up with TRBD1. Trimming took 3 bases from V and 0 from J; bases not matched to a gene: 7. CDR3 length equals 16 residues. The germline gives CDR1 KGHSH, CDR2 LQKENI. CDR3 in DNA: TGTGCCAGCTCACCTTTGGGACAGCTGACTAACTATGGCTACACCTTC. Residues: CASSPLGQLTNYGYTF.

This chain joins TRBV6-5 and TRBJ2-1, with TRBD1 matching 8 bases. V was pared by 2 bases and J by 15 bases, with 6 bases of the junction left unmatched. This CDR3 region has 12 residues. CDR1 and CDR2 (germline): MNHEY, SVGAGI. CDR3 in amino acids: CASSYDRGTVFF. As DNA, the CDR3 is TGTGCCAGCAGTTACGACAGGGGAACGGTGTTCTTC.

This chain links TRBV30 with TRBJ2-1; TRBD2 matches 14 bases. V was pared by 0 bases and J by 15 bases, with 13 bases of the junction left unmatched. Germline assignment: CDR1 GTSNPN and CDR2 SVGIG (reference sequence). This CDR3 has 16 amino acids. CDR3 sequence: CAWSVWDVGTSGRLFF. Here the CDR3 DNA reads TGTGCCTGGAGTGTATGGGATGTCGGGACTAGCGGGAGACTGTTCTTC.

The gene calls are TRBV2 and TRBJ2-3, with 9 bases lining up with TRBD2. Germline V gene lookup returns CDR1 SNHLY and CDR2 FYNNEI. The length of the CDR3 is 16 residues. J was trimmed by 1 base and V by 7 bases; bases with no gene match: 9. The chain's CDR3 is CASTQTTSGGTDTQYF. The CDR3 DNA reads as TGTGCCAGCACCCAAACGACTAGCGGAGGCACAGATACGCAGTATTTT. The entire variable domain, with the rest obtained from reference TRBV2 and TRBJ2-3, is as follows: EPEVTQTPSHQVTQMGQEVILRCVPISNHLYFYWYRQILGQKVEFLVSFYNNEISEKSEIFDDQFSVERPDGSNFTLKIRSTKLEDSAMYFCASTQTTSGGTDTQYFGPGTRLTVL.

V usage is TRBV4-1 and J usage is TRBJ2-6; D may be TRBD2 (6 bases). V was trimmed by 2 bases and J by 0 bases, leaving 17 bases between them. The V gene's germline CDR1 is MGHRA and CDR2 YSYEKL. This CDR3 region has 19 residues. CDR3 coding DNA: TGCGCCAGCAGCCAACACGGGTTGGGGGGAAGCTCTGGGGCCAACGTCCTGACTTTC. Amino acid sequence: CASSQHGLGGSSGANVLTF.

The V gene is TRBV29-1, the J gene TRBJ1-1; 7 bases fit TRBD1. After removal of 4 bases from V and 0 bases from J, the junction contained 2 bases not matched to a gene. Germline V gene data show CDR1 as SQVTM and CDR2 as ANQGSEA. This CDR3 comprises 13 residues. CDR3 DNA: TGCAGCGTTGCGACAGGGCTGAACACTGAAGCTTTCTTT. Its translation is CSVATGLNTEAFF.

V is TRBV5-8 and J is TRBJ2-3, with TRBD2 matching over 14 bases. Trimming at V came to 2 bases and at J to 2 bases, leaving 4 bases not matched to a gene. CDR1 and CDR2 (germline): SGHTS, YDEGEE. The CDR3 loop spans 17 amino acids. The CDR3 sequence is CASSFGTSGGFTDTQYF. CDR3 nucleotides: TGTGCCAGCAGCTTCGGGACTAGCGGGGGATTCACAGATACGCAGTATTTT.